Each of the 28 T cell receptor beta chains below was sequenced from the same sample in a study of identical twins. TCRdb independently ran MiXCR on the 5' RACE reads; one entry per CDR3 protein. The sample includes over 550,000 distinct CDR3 sequences, roughly 7.2% seen only once; the top ten take 1.5% to 2%. This same sample was also taken into another study, of yellow fever vaccine responses in identical twins.

The sample consisted of PBMCs. The receptors here all came from a young woman in good health.

This clonotype was detected ten times or more. This chain links TRBV5-1 with TRBJ1-1; D remains ambiguous. Germline V gene sequence: CDR1 SGHRS, CDR2 YFSETQ. V was cut by 4 bases and J by 11 bases, with 24 bases left in between. This CDR3 has 15 amino acids. The CDR3 nucleotides read TGCGCCAGCAGCCCATACCCCGGGCCGAGGGAGACCGCTTTCTTT. Amino acid sequence: CASSPYPGPRETAFF. Based on the CDR3 plus reference TRBV5-1 and TRBJ1-1, the full variable domain is KAGVTQTPRYLIKTRGQQVTLSCSPISGHRSVSWYQQTPGQGLQFLFEYFSETQRNKGNFPGRFSGRQFSNSRSEMNVSTLELGDSALYLCASSPYPGPRETAFFGQGTRLTVV.

This clonotype appeared many times. This chain uses TRBV5-6 with TRBJ2-7; tentatively, D is TRBD1 (6 bases). V gave up 0 bases and J gave up 3 bases, with 13 bases separating them. This CDR3 has 15 residues. CDR1 and CDR2 (germline): SGHDT, YYEEEE. The CDR3 nucleotides are TGTGCCAGCAGCTTGGAGGGACATGGATACTACGAGCAGTACTTC. Protein: CASSLEGHGYYEQYF.

Ten or more counts support this clonotype. This chain connects TRBV6-2 or TRBV6-3 to TRBJ2-3; D remains ambiguous. V was pared by 2 bases and J by 8 bases, with 14 bases between. The CDR3 contains 14 residues. Germline values: CDR1 MNHEY, CDR2 SVGEGT. The CDR3 region has the DNA TGTGCCAGCAGTTACGATTCAGTCACGGCTACGCAGTATTTT. Amino acid sequence: CASSYDSVTATQYF.

The chain is built from TRBV29-1 and TRBJ2-6, with 7 bases aligning to TRBD1. Germline assignment: CDR1 SQVTM and CDR2 ANQGSEA. The CDR3 is 18 residues long. V dropped 1 base and J dropped 0; count of bases not matched to a gene: 9. The CDR3 DNA sequence: TGCAGCGTTGAAGCTCCGGACAGGCACATCTCTGGGGCCAACGTCCTGACTTTC. Translating gives CSVEAPDRHISGANVLTF.

This clonotype was counted at least ten times. V gene TRBV27 combines with J gene TRBJ2-1; 7 nucleotides align to TRBD1. Trimming at V came to 5 bases and at J to 5 bases, leaving 9 bases not matched to a gene. Per the germline V gene, CDR1 is MNHEY and CDR2 is SMNVEV (reference sequence). The CDR3 spans 15 residues. CDR3 nucleotides: TGTGCCAGCAGTCCCCGACAGGGCAAGCACAATGAGCAGTTCTTC. Translation: CASSPRQGKHNEQFF.

This clonotype occurred a few times. The rearrangement uses TRBV5-1 and TRBJ2-5, with 12 positions matching TRBD2. The CDR3 runs to 18 residues. Germline V gives CDR1 SGHRS, CDR2 YFSETQ. The trim removed 0 bases at V and 5 bases at J, leaving 11 bases unmatched. The CDR3, as DNA: TGCGCCAGCAGCTTGGAAGCCAGCGGACTAGCGGGGCTGGAGACCCAGTACTTC. This codes for CASSLEASGLAGLETQYF.

The chain has TRBV19 and TRBJ2-4, with D possibly called TRBD1 or TRBD2 (5 bases each). V lost 4 bases, J lost 1 base, and 11 bases lay in between. The germline V gene has CDR1 LNHDA and CDR2 SQIVND (reference sequence). The CDR3 has 15 residues. CDR3 amino acids: CASSKDRDAKNIQYF. Written as DNA, the CDR3 is TGTGCCAGTAGTAAAGACCGGGACGCCAAAAACATTCAGTACTTC.

This clonotype appeared a few times. The J gene is TRBJ1-2, the V gene TRBV6-5; possibly TRBD1 for D (5 bases). The CDR3 loop spans 15 amino acids. V was cut by 0 bases and J by 3 bases, with 11 bases left in between. CDR1 is MNHEY, CDR2 SVGAGI, per germline. The CDR3 reads CASSYSDEGYYGYTF. The CDR3 coding sequence is TGTGCCAGCAGTTACTCCGACGAGGGGTACTATGGCTACACCTTC.

At least ten counts were recorded for this clonotype. This chain uses TRBV5-1 with TRBJ1-2; D is ambiguous. V lost 4 bases to trimming and J lost 4 bases, with 8 bases between them. The CDR3 runs 12 residues. CDR1 is SGHRS, CDR2 YFSETQ, per germline. This CDR3 reads CASSLTSYGYTF. The DNA of the CDR3 is TGCGCCAGCAGCCTGACAAGCTATGGCTACACCTTC.

This clonotype was counted only a few times. CDR3 amino acids: CASRQGPTYNEQFF. The CDR3 DNA reads TGTGCCAGCAGACAGGGGCCCACCTACAATGAGCAGTTCTTC. This sequence joins TRBV6-1 and TRBJ2-1, with 7 bases aligning to TRBD1. The trim removed 6 bases at V and 2 bases at J, leaving 4 bases unmatched. Germline V lookup: CDR1 MNHNS, CDR2 SASEGT. The CDR3 runs to 14 residues.

This clonotype was counted only a few times. The chain employs TRBV6-1 and TRBJ2-2; D gene uncertain. The V end lost 1 base, the J end lost 8 bases, and 8 bases lay between the germline ends. The CDR3 totals 13 residues. Looked up from germline, CDR1 is MNHNS and CDR2 is SASEGT. CDR3 loop: CASSEVEWGELFF. The DNA of the CDR3 is TGTGCCAGCAGTGAAGTTGAGTGGGGGGAGCTGTTTTTT.

This clonotype has a handful of counts. The V gene is TRBV3-1, the J gene TRBJ1-3; D gene unclear. Per germline, CDR1 LGHDT and CDR2 YNNKEL (reference sequence). The CDR3 spans 12 residues. V was shortened by 1 base and J by 8 bases, with 6 bases between the two germline ends. The CDR3 region has the DNA TGTGCCAGCAGCCAAGGGAGGGACACCATATATTTT. It yields the protein CASSQGRDTIYF.

This clonotype was seen more than once but under ten times. V usage is TRBV28 and J usage is TRBJ2-1, with TRBD2 identical over 9 bases. The CDR3 is 14 amino acids. The germline CDR1 and CDR2 sequences are MDHEN and SYDVKM. The V gene end was trimmed by 6 bases and the J gene end by 11 bases; junction bases not matched to a gene: 11. The CDR3: CASRRGGPGVQQFF. DNA for the CDR3: TGTGCCAGCAGGCGGGGGGGCCCTGGTGTGCAGCAGTTCTTC.

This sequence joins TRBV7-2 and TRBJ1-5; D possibly corresponds to TRBD1 (6 bases). Trimming left V 5 bases short and J 3 bases short, with 14 bases between. Germline lookup yields CDR1 SGHTA and CDR2 FQGNSA. CDR3 length: 15 residues. The CDR3 sequence: CASSPTGLNNQPQHF. The CDR3 region has the DNA TGTGCCAGCAGCCCTACAGGGTTGAACAATCAGCCCCAGCATTTT.

This clonotype has at least ten counts. V gene TRBV3-1 combines with J gene TRBJ1-2; D perhaps matches TRBD1 (5 bases). The V end was cut by 0 bases, the J end by 8 bases, with 16 bases between. Germline lookup yields CDR1 LGHDT and CDR2 YNNKEL (reference sequence). The CDR3 totals 15 residues. This CDR3 is CASSQDRRQSNGYTF. CDR3 nucleotides: TGTGCCAGCAGCCAAGACCGCAGACAGTCGAACGGCTACACCTTC.

This clonotype was detected a few times. The chain carries TRBV20-1 and TRBJ2-1; TRBD2 matches at 7 bases. Germline V gene sequence: CDR1 DFQATT, CDR2 SNEGSKA (reference sequence). V dropped 0 bases and J dropped 10; count of bases not matched to a gene: 15. The CDR3 consists of 16 residues. In DNA form, the CDR3 reads TGCAGTGCTAGAGAGTCGTGGGAGGGCCCTTTTTGGGAGCAGTTCTTC. Protein: CSARESWEGPFWEQFF.

This clonotype was observed a few times. The chain joins TRBV28 to TRBJ1-5; D unresolved. Germline V gene sequence: CDR1 MDHEN, CDR2 SYDVKM. This CDR3 region has 11 residues. V was clipped by 3 bases and J by 6 bases, with 3 bases between them. The CDR3 DNA is TGTGCCAGCAGTTTTCGTCAGCCCCAGCATTTT. It codes for CASSFRQPQHF. Filled out from reference TRBV28 and TRBJ1-5, the complete variable domain reads DVKVTQSSRYLVKRTGEKVFLECVQDMDHENMFWYRQDPGLGLRLIYFSYDVKMKEKGDIPEGYSVSREKKERFSLILESASTNQTSMYLCASSFRQPQHFGDGTRLSIL.

The chain is built from TRBV6-5 and TRBJ2-3, with TRBD1 identical over 12 bases. V lost 0 bases and J lost 5; bases outside the gene matches: 6. This CDR3 has 17 amino acids. Looked up from germline, CDR1 is MNHEY and CDR2 is SVGAGI. The CDR3 DNA follows: TGTGCCAGCAGTTACTCGGGACAGGGGGCGAATCTAGATACGCAGTATTTT. Translated: CASSYSGQGANLDTQYF.

This chain joins TRBV6-1 and TRBJ2-1; 14 nucleotides line up with TRBD2. The germline CDR1 and CDR2 sequences are MNHNS and SASEGT. This CDR3 is built from 18 residues. V lost 6 bases, J lost 5 bases, and 12 bases stayed unmatched. CDR3 DNA sequence: TGTGCCAGCAGACCCGGGTTGACTAGCGGGAGGGCCGACAATGAGCAGTTCTTC. It codes for CASRPGLTSGRADNEQFF.

This CDR3 is CASSPLGLGDETQYF. As DNA, the CDR3 is TGTGCCAGCAGCCCCCTAGGTTTAGGGGATGAGACCCAGTACTTC. The V and J genes are TRBV7-2 and TRBJ2-5; possible D gene TRBD1, 5 bases. Trimming stripped 5 bases from V and 5 bases from J, with 18 bases between. Germline CDR1 is SGHTA and CDR2 is FQGNSA. This CDR3 has 15 amino acids.

The count of this clonotype is one. At one end the junction does not follow the germline gene, possibly because of a read error. This rearrangement joins TRBV24-1 to TRBJ1-2; D unresolved. The CDR3 runs 15 residues. Germline lookup yields CDR1 KGHDR and CDR2 SFDVKD. The DNA of the CDR3 is TGTGCCTCCAGCAAGGGTGCGGGGAGTGGTGGTGGCTACACCTTC. Protein: CASSKGAGSGGGYTF.

The chain has TRBV2 and TRBJ1-3, with unresolved D. Germline V CDR1 and CDR2: SNHLY, FYNNEI. V lost 7 bases, J lost 0 bases, and 16 bases lay in between. The length of the CDR3 is 16 residues. Written as DNA, the CDR3 is TGTGCCAGCAAAAAGAGCCTTGCGCTCTCTGGAAACACCATATATTTT. Encoded protein: CASKKSLALSGNTIYF.

The chain employs TRBV5-4 and TRBJ1-6; D gene unclear. The CDR3 consists of 15 residues. The V gene's germline CDR1 is SGHNT and CDR2 YYREEE (reference sequence). With 0 bases removed from V and 8 bases from J, the gap between germline ends came to 12 bases. CDR3 amino acids: CASSLGQVRDSPLHF. CDR3 nucleotides: TGTGCCAGCAGCTTGGGGCAGGTGAGAGATTCACCCCTCCACTTT.

The V call is TRBV6-2 or TRBV6-3, the J call TRBJ2-7; TRBD1 agrees at 9 bases. The CDR3 loop spans 13 amino acids. The ends lost 2 bases at V and 10 bases at J; junction bases unmatched: 6. Germline CDR1 and CDR2: MNHEY and SVGEGT. The CDR3 DNA sequence: TGTGCCAGCAGTTACCCAGGACAGGGGAAACAGTACGTC. Translation: CASSYPGQGKQYV.

At least ten counts were recorded for this clonotype. V is TRBV9 and J is TRBJ1-2; 8 bases match TRBD1. Germline CDR1 SGDLS, CDR2 YYNGEE. This CDR3 contains 14 residues. Trimming at V came to 4 bases and at J to 5 bases, leaving 7 bases not matched to a gene. For the CDR3, the DNA is TGTGCCAGCAGCCCCGTAGACAGGGGTTATGGCTACACCTTC. Translation gives CASSPVDRGYGYTF.

This clonotype has only a few counts. The V gene is TRBV5-4, the J gene TRBJ2-7; D ambiguous. V was pared by 0 bases and J by 2 bases, with 33 bases between. Germline V CDR1 and CDR2: SGHNT, YYREEE (reference sequence). The CDR3 totals 22 residues. Written as DNA, the CDR3 is TGTGCCAGCAGCTTGGTGGCACCCCCCGAGAGATCAACCCCTCCTAACACCTACGAGCAGTACGTC. Encoded protein: CASSLVAPPERSTPPNTYEQYV.

This clonotype has ten or more counts. The J gene is TRBJ1-1, the V gene TRBV6-5, with TRBD1 as a possible D gene (5 bases). The V end lost 2 bases, the J end lost 3 bases, and 10 bases lay between the germline ends. Germline-derived CDR1 and CDR2 are MNHEY and SVGAGI. The CDR3 spans 14 residues. CDR3: CASSYRQGYTEAFF. The CDR3, as DNA: TGTGCCAGCAGTTACCGGCAGGGTTACACTGAAGCTTTCTTT.

Only a few counts were recorded for this clonotype. The rearrangement joins TRBV6-1 to TRBJ1-2, with D possibly matching TRBD1 (5 bases). V dropped 6 bases and J dropped 4 bases, with 21 bases sitting between them. This CDR3 is 16 amino acids long. Germline CDR1 reads MNHNS; CDR2 reads SASEGT. The CDR3 sequence is CASSTRSRVLGYGYTF. The DNA for the CDR3 is TGTGCCAGCAGCACCCGAAGCAGGGTTCTAGGCTATGGCTACACCTTC.